The 18 T cell receptor beta chains presented below share a single source sample, sequenced in a study of blood T cell repertoires in COVID-19. Repertoires were generated with immunoSEQ multiplex PCR, while TCRdb's copy carries only in-frame clones and drops some. This table has tens of thousands of clones, roughly 86% appearing once. The sample was peripheral blood. The receptors stem from a human donor in a cohort sampled during active COVID-19.

The chain joins TRBV10-1 to TRBJ1-1; D may be TRBD1 (6 bases). The CDR3 loop spans 13 amino acids. CDR1 WNHNN and CDR2 SYGVQD come from the germline V gene (reference sequence). V lost 6 bases to trimming and J lost 5 bases, with 13 bases between them. In DNA form, the CDR3 reads TGCGCCAGCAGGTCCCGCCAGGGGACTGAAGCTTTCTTT. It translates to CASRSRQGTEAFF.

V usage is TRBV5-4 and J usage is TRBJ1-5; D gene unclear. The CDR3 extends over 14 amino acids. The germline V gene encodes CDR1 SGHNT and CDR2 YYREEE (reference sequence). V was shortened by 4 bases and J by 0 bases, with 8 bases between the two germline ends. CDR3 region: CASSEQDSNQPQHF. CDR3 DNA: TGTGCCAGCAGCGAGCAGGATAGCAATCAGCCCCAGCATTTT.

This clone was seen a single time. The chain has TRBV4-1 and TRBJ2-7; 9 nucleotides agree with TRBD1. The CDR3 is 13 amino acids. Trimming at V came to 4 bases and at J to 4 bases, leaving 2 bases not matched to a gene. Germline values: CDR1 MGHRA, CDR2 YSYEKL. In DNA, the CDR3 is TGCGCCAGCAGCCTGACAGGGGGGTACGAGCAGTACTTC. Its translation is CASSLTGGYEQYF.

The CDR3 nucleotides are TGTGCCAGCAGCTTCCAGGGGGATGAGACCCAGTACTTC. Its protein is CASSFQGDETQYF. The chain is built from TRBV11-1 and TRBJ2-5; 7 bases align to TRBD1. This CDR3 contains 13 residues. With 3 bases clipped from V and 5 bases from J, the junction kept 3 bases outside the gene matches. Germline CDR1 is SGHAT and CDR2 is FQDESV (reference sequence).

J is TRBJ2-1 and V is TRBV5-4; 10 bases line up with TRBD2. V gave up 0 bases and J gave up 4 bases; unmatched junction bases: 4. Germline-derived CDR1 and CDR2 are SGHNT and YYREEE (reference sequence). The CDR3 length is 16 residues. The CDR3 nucleotides read TGTGCCAGCAGCTTGGTTCAGCGGGGGGGGTACAATGAGCAGTTCTTC. Translation: CASSLVQRGGYNEQFF.

This clone was picked up one time. The chain links TRBV27 to TRBJ1-1, with 11 bases identical to TRBD1. This CDR3 comprises 15 residues. The germline CDR1 and CDR2 sequences are MNHEY and SMNVEV (reference sequence). J was trimmed by 1 base and V by 5 bases; bases with no gene match: 3. CDR3 residues: CASSLGTGGNTEAFF. In DNA form, the CDR3 reads TGTGCCAGCAGTCTCGGGACAGGGGGGAACACTGAAGCTTTCTTT.

V gene TRBV7-9 combines with J gene TRBJ2-7; the D gene is possibly TRBD2 (5 bases). Germline loops: CDR1 SEHNR, CDR2 FQNEAQ (reference sequence). This CDR3 is 14 amino acids long. Trimming left V 5 bases short and J 5 bases short, with 16 bases between. The CDR3: CASSITSGGDEQYF. CDR3 nucleotide sequence: TGTGCCAGCAGCATTACGTCCGGAGGCGACGAGCAGTACTTC.

This clone was observed a single time. The V call is TRBV2, the J call TRBJ2-2; D perhaps matches TRBD1 (6 bases). V was shortened by 11 bases and J by 4 bases, with 17 bases between the two germline ends. CDR1 and CDR2 (germline): SNHLY, FYNNEI. This CDR3 contains 14 residues. The CDR3 sequence is CAAAALGGTGELFF. The CDR3 DNA reads TGTGCCGCAGCAGCGCTAGGGGGCACCGGGGAGCTGTTTTTT.

The CDR3 is CASRPQGPYGYTF. The CDR3 DNA reads as TGTGCCAGCAGACCACAGGGACCCTATGGCTACACCTTC. V and J are TRBV27 and TRBJ1-2, with D possibly TRBD1 on 6 matching bases. CDR3 length: 13 amino acids. With 6 bases removed from V and 4 bases from J, the gap between germline ends came to 12 bases. Germline loops: CDR1 MNHEY, CDR2 SMNVEV (reference sequence).

This clone has a single count. The V and J genes are TRBV7-8 and TRBJ2-7; 9 bases map to TRBD2. The CDR3 is 16 amino acids. Looked up from germline, CDR1 is SGHVS and CDR2 is FQNEAQ. The J segment lost 0 bases and the V segment lost 4 bases, leaving 7 bases of the junction unmatched. This CDR3 is CASSSRTSAYSYEQYF. CDR3 bases: TGTGCCAGCAGCTCTCGGACTAGCGCCTACTCCTACGAGCAGTACTTC.

This chain connects TRBV30 to TRBJ2-1; 11 bases map to TRBD1. The CDR3 extends over 15 amino acids. With V trimmed by 5 bases and J by 3 bases, 6 bases remained unmatched. Germline values: CDR1 GTSNPN, CDR2 SVGIG (reference sequence). In DNA form, the CDR3 reads TGTGCCTGGGCAGCCGGGACAGGGGGCTACAATGAGCAGTTCTTC. The encoded protein is CAWAAGTGGYNEQFF.

The chain combines TRBV28 with TRBJ2-7, with TRBD2 matching over 10 bases. This CDR3 comprises 14 residues. V lost 8 bases, J lost 5 bases, and 9 bases stayed unmatched. CDR1 is MDHEN and CDR2 is SYDVKM in the germline V gene. CDR3 nucleotide sequence: TGTGCCAGCGCGAACAGCGGGAGGGCCAACGAGCAGTACTTC. Translated: CASANSGRANEQYF.

This chain uses TRBV5-4 with TRBJ1-4, with 7 positions matching TRBD1. Germline trimming cut 5 bases from V and 4 bases from J; bases unmatched to any gene: 8. CDR3 length: 15 amino acids. Germline V gene lookup returns CDR1 SGHNT and CDR2 YYREEE (reference sequence). Written as DNA, the CDR3 is TGTGCCAGCAGACCCGGGACAGATCATAATGAAAAACTGTTTTTT. Protein: CASRPGTDHNEKLFF.

This chain uses TRBV7-2 with TRBJ1-3; 7 nucleotides align to TRBD1. The CDR3 spans 14 residues. With V trimmed by 5 bases and J by 4 bases, 5 bases remained unmatched. Germline CDR1 is SGHTA and CDR2 is FQGNSA. This CDR3 is CASSPGTAGNTIYF. The CDR3 region has the DNA TGTGCCAGCAGCCCCGGGACAGCGGGAAACACCATATATTTT.

The chain links TRBV15 to TRBJ2-7, with 8 nucleotides matching TRBD1. The CDR3 spans 15 residues. Germline V gives CDR1 LNHNV, CDR2 YYDKDF (reference sequence). V shed 0 bases and J 3 bases; nucleotides not matched to a gene: 4. The CDR3 sequence is CATSRDRTGFYEQYF. The CDR3 DNA sequence: TGTGCCACCAGCAGAGATAGGACAGGGTTCTACGAGCAGTACTTC.

V gene TRBV12-3 or TRBV12-4 combines with J gene TRBJ1-1; TRBD1 aligns across 7 bases. With 2 bases clipped from V and 10 bases from J, the junction kept 7 bases outside the gene matches. The CDR3 has 13 amino acids. The CDR3 region has the DNA TGTGCCAGCAGTTTAAACAGGGGCGCTCCAGCTTTCTTT. This gives the protein CASSLNRGAPAFF.

The CDR3 sequence: CASSYIAEAFF. The CDR3 bases are TGTGCCAGCAGTTACATCGCTGAAGCTTTCTTT. The chain has TRBV6-6 and TRBJ1-1; no firm D call. V was clipped by 2 bases and J by 6 bases, with 4 bases between them. Looked up from germline, CDR1 is MNHNY and CDR2 is SVGAGI (reference sequence). CDR3 size: 11 residues.

The V gene is TRBV7-8, the J gene TRBJ2-2, with D possibly TRBD2 on 6 matching bases. The CDR3 runs to 16 residues. V was shortened by 1 base and J by 4 bases, with 13 bases between the two germline ends. Germline loops: CDR1 SGHVS, CDR2 FQNEAQ. CDR3 coding DNA: TGTGCCAGCAGCTTAGTGGAGGGAGTTGGCACCGGGGAGCTGTTTTTT. Protein sequence: CASSLVEGVGTGELFF. The complete variable domain, with remaining parts taken from reference TRBV7-8 and TRBJ2-2, reads GAGVSQSPRYKVAKRGQDVALRCDPISGHVSLFWYQQALGQGPEFLTYFQNEAQLDKSGLPSDRFFAERPEGSVSTLKIQRTQQEDSAVYLCASSLVEGVGTGELFFGEGSRLTVL.